The next 15 T cell receptor beta chains were all read from a single sample in a study of T-cell reconstitution after alpha-beta-depleted transplantation in children. The library targeted TCRbeta and was prepared with unique molecular identifiers. In TCRdb, the PCR reads were re-called with MiXCR into one record per CDR3 protein. The data show about 500,000 distinct CDR3 sequences, with about an eighth seen just once and 14% held by the top ten. The sample consisted of PBMCs, mostly from graft donor cells, taken 180 days after TCRalphabeta/CD19-depleted stem cell transplant. The receptors come from a female patient aged 2 to 10 who had a stem cell transplant for aplastic anemia, so the T cells may come from the graft donor.

This clonotype was counted many times. The chain combines TRBV5-1 with TRBJ2-1, with D possibly being TRBD1 or TRBD2 (6 bases each). Germline V gene lookup returns CDR1 SGHRS and CDR2 YFSETQ. The CDR3 runs 15 residues. With 0 bases removed from V and 3 bases from J, the gap between germline ends came to 10 bases. The CDR3 DNA is TGCGCCAGCAGCTTGGGGGGGCGGGACTACAATGAGCAGTTCTTC. Translated, it gives CASSLGGRDYNEQFF.

Only a few counts were recorded for this clonotype. V is TRBV9 and J is TRBJ2-7, with a possible D match to TRBD1 (6 bases). From germline, CDR1 is SGDLS and CDR2 YYNGEE. V was clipped by 0 bases and J by 5 bases, with 15 bases between them. This CDR3 region has 15 residues. The CDR3 nucleotides read TGTGCCAGCAGCGTAGGGGGGCCCCCGCCGAACGAGCAGTACTTC. It encodes CASSVGGPPPNEQYF.

This clonotype was counted a few times. V and J are TRBV6-2 or TRBV6-3 and TRBJ2-7; D might be TRBD1 (5 bases). The V gene's germline CDR1 is MNHEY and CDR2 SVGEGT. The CDR3 extends over 15 amino acids. Trimming took 5 bases from V and 0 from J, leaving 14 bases between them. The CDR3 here is CASSQTVSSSYEQYV. The CDR3 DNA follows: TGTGCCAGCAGTCAGACAGTTTCCAGCTCCTACGAGCAGTACGTC.

The chain joins TRBV20-1 to TRBJ2-7; TRBD1 is a possible D gene (5 bases). The CDR3 totals 15 residues. V was pared by 1 base and J by 3 bases, with 16 bases between. From germline, CDR1 is DFQATT and CDR2 SNEGSKA (reference sequence). CDR3 region: CSARGLGHLIYEQYF. The CDR3 nucleotides read TGCAGTGCTAGAGGGTTAGGACACCTGATCTACGAGCAGTACTTC.

This clonotype showed up just a few times. The chain combines TRBV3-1 with TRBJ2-6, with TRBD2 as a possible D gene (5 bases). This CDR3 spans 16 amino acids. Trimming stripped 2 bases from V and 2 bases from J, with 10 bases between. Germline V gene data show CDR1 as LGHDT and CDR2 as YNNKEL (reference sequence). CDR3 in amino acids: CASSQSYGTGANVLTF. CDR3 DNA sequence: TGTGCCAGCAGCCAATCCTACGGGACTGGGGCCAACGTCCTGACTTTC.

This clonotype was recorded many times. The chain couples TRBV12-3 or TRBV12-4 to TRBJ1-5; 8 bases fit TRBD1. The V segment lost 5 bases and the J segment 3 bases; nucleotides outside the gene matches: 12. The CDR3 has 17 residues. The CDR3 sequence is CASSPSTGVFINQPQHF. The CDR3 coding sequence is TGTGCCAGCAGTCCCTCGACAGGGGTTTTCATCAATCAGCCCCAGCATTTT.

The genes are TRBV29-1 and TRBJ2-7; the match to TRBD1 covers 7 bases. The CDR3 is 14 amino acids. Unmatched junction bases numbered 11, after V lost 3 bases and J lost 6 bases. Looked up from germline, CDR1 is SQVTM and CDR2 is ANQGSEA. CDR3 residues: CSVEGQGVFGEQYF. The CDR3 nucleotides read TGCAGCGTTGAGGGGCAGGGGGTGTTTGGCGAGCAGTACTTC.

This clonotype has just a few counts. This chain connects TRBV27 to TRBJ2-2; D unclear. V dropped 7 bases and J dropped 0 bases, with 9 bases sitting between them. Germline-derived CDR1 and CDR2 are MNHEY and SMNVEV (reference sequence). The length of the CDR3 is 14 residues. This CDR3 reads CASMRPPNTGELFF. CDR3 sequence (DNA): TGTGCCAGCATGAGGCCCCCGAACACCGGGGAGCTGTTTTTT.

Concerning this clonotype itself: At one end, the junction sequence differs from germline, possibly due to a read error. The rearrangement joins TRBV4-3 to TRBJ2-7; the match to TRBD1 covers 9 bases. CDR1 and CDR2 from the germline V gene are LGHNA and YSLEER. CDR3 size: 14 residues. CDR3 amino acids: CASSQDRTGEKQYF. In DNA form, the CDR3 reads TGCGCCAGCAGTCAAGATAGGACAGGGGAAAAGCAGTACTTC.

This clonotype was observed a handful of times. V usage is TRBV19 and J usage is TRBJ2-3, with TRBD1 matching 9 bases. The CDR3 has 20 residues. From germline, CDR1 is LNHDA and CDR2 SQIVND (reference sequence). After removal of 6 bases from V and 2 bases from J, the junction contained 21 bases not matched to a gene. The CDR3: CASRPRGVEGQGMVTDTQYF. The CDR3 region has the DNA TGTGCCAGTAGGCCTCGAGGGGTGGAGGGACAGGGAATGGTCACAGATACGCAGTATTTT. The variable domain in full, completed from reference TRBV19 and TRBJ2-3, reads DGGITQSPKYLFRKEGQNVTLSCEQNLNHDAMYWYRQDPGQGLRLIYYSQIVNDFQKGDIAEGYSVSREKKESFPLTVTSAQKNPTAFYLCASRPRGVEGQGMVTDTQYFGPGTRLTVL.

The chain employs TRBV6-2 or TRBV6-3 and TRBJ1-5, with 9 bases that match TRBD1. Germline lookup yields CDR1 MNHEY and CDR2 SVGEGT. The J segment lost 8 bases and the V segment lost 6 bases, leaving 5 bases of the junction unmatched. The CDR3 is 13 amino acids. Here the CDR3 reads CASRPGQGKPQHF. As DNA, the CDR3 is TGTGCCAGCAGGCCGGGACAGGGAAAGCCCCAGCATTTT.

The J gene is TRBJ2-7, the V gene TRBV20-1, with D possibly being TRBD1 (5 bases). With 3 bases removed from V and 0 bases from J, the gap between germline ends came to 9 bases. Germline V gene lookup returns CDR1 DFQATT and CDR2 SNEGSKA (reference sequence). The CDR3 contains 13 residues. For the CDR3, the DNA is TGCAGTGCTAGCAAGGACATCTCCTACGAGCAGTACGTC. Residues: CSASKDISYEQYV.

The chain recombines TRBV12-3 or TRBV12-4 with TRBJ1-2; 8 bases fit TRBD1. V lost 4 bases and J lost 6; bases outside the gene matches: 7. The CDR3 contains 14 residues. This CDR3 reads CASSSGQGPNGYTF. In DNA, the CDR3 is TGTGCCAGCAGTTCAGGACAGGGCCCGAATGGCTACACCTTC.

The table lists this clonotype with a few counts. This rearrangement joins TRBV10-1 to TRBJ2-1, with 7 bases that match TRBD2. V trimming: 4 bases; J trimming: 15 bases; junction bases outside the gene matches: 12. CDR3 length: 13 amino acids. CDR1 and CDR2 from the germline V gene are WNHNN and SYGVQD (reference sequence). CDR3 protein: CASSGLTSETPFF. The CDR3 nucleotides read TGCGCCAGCAGTGGCCTAACTAGCGAGACCCCGTTCTTC.

This clonotype was seen more than once but under ten times. V usage is TRBV6-6 and J usage is TRBJ2-2, with 7 bases fitting TRBD1. CDR1 is MNHNY and CDR2 is SVGAGI in the germline V gene (reference sequence). The trim removed 6 bases at V and 5 bases at J, leaving 9 bases unmatched. The CDR3 is 15 amino acids. In DNA, the CDR3 is TGTGCCAGCAGATTCCACAGGGGCGGAACCGGGGAGCTGTTTTTT. Translated, it gives CASRFHRGGTGELFF.